The clone carrying this TCR beta chain was counted many times. These data come from a study of glioma-infiltrating T cells. The iRepertoire nested amplicon-rescue multiplex PCR amplified TCR alpha and beta CDR3s from RNA. TCRdb recomputed calls from the multiplex PCR reads with MiXCR, one row per CDR3 protein. The sample records tens of thousands of distinct CDR3 sequences, about 40% being singletons. This TCR derives from a human donor with low-grade glioma or glioblastoma, undergoing nonglioma brain surgery, or in good health (not recorded which). The sequencing input was glioma tissue, nonneoplastic brain tissue, or PBMCs (not recorded which).

The CDR3 reads CASSLVPSQETQYF. The CDR3 nucleotides are TGTGCCAGCAGCTTAGTCCCAAGCCAAGAGACCCAGTACTTC. The chain is built from TRBV7-9 and TRBJ2-5, with D unclear. Looked up from germline, CDR1 is SEHNR and CDR2 is FQNEAQ (reference sequence). The CDR3 consists of 14 residues. V lost 1 base to trimming and J lost 1 base, with 7 bases between them.